The 8 T cell receptor beta chains presented below share a single source sample, sequenced in a study of shared clonotypes between healthy human individuals. The protocol was immunoSEQ multiplex PCR, while the TCRdb copy is restricted to in-frame clones and leaves out a portion. The sample contains about 2.1 million clones, roughly 93% of which appear only once. Naive CD8 populations comprised CD45RO-negative cells positively selected for CCR7, excluding terminally differentiated effector memory CD45RA+ cells. Material: naive CD8+ T cells from PBMCs. These receptor sequences come from a man in his late teens or twenties in good health. Some clones in this sample may be carry-over from other donors' samples.

The chain carries TRBV19 and TRBJ2-7; no clear D. V was trimmed by 4 bases and J by 2 bases, leaving 6 bases between them. Germline values: CDR1 LNHDA, CDR2 SQIVND (reference sequence). The CDR3 spans 12 residues. The CDR3 reads CASSTRAYEQYF. The CDR3 nucleotides read TGTGCCAGTAGTACCAGAGCCTACGAGCAGTACTTC. The whole variable domain, filled in from reference TRBV19 and TRBJ2-7, reads DGGITQSPKYLFRKEGQNVTLSCEQNLNHDAMYWYRQDPGQGLRLIYYSQIVNDFQKGDIAEGYSVSREKKESFPLTVTSAQKNPTAFYLCASSTRAYEQYFGPGTRLTVT.

The gene calls are TRBV15 and TRBJ2-7, with 11 positions matching TRBD1. The junction had 7 bases not matched to a gene; V was cut back by 5 bases and J by 7 bases. CDR3 length: 14 residues. Germline CDR1 reads LNHNV; CDR2 reads YYDKDF (reference sequence). Here the CDR3 reads CATSFGQGAREQYF. CDR3 coding DNA: TGTGCCACCAGCTTCGGACAGGGGGCGAGGGAGCAGTACTTC.

This clone has a single count. This chain uses TRBV9 with TRBJ2-3; the D gene is possibly TRBD2 (6 bases). Looked up from germline, CDR1 is SGDLS and CDR2 is YYNGEE. Trimming pared 0 bases from V and 10 bases from J, leaving 9 bases between. The length of the CDR3 is 12 residues. The CDR3 sequence: CASSVEGLSQYF. CDR3 nucleotide sequence: TGTGCCAGCAGCGTAGAAGGACTATCGCAGTATTTT. Combining the CDR3 with reference TRBV9 and TRBJ2-3 gives the whole variable domain DSGVTQTPKHLITATGQRVTLRCSPRSGDLSVYWYQQSLDQGLQFLIQYYNGEERAKGNILERFSAQQFPDLHSELNLSSLELGDSALYFCASSVEGLSQYFGPGTRLTVL.

The gene calls are TRBV6-5 and TRBJ2-7; D is perhaps TRBD2 (6 bases). CDR1 and CDR2 from the germline V gene are MNHEY and SVGAGI. The CDR3 consists of 12 residues. The ends were cut back, 8 bases at V and 5 bases at J, with 13 bases in the middle. This chain's CDR3 is CASGRRVHEQYF. The CDR3 nucleotides are TGTGCCAGCGGAAGGAGGGTGCACGAGCAGTACTTC.

This clone was seen once. V gene TRBV7-9 combines with J gene TRBJ2-1, with 11 bases matching TRBD2. Germline V CDR1 and CDR2: SEHNR, FQNEAQ (reference sequence). V gave up 7 bases and J gave up 8 bases; unmatched junction bases: 10. CDR3 length equals 15 residues. In DNA, the CDR3 is TGTGCCAGCACCCTCTTAGCGGGAGGGATCGATGAGCAGTTCTTC. This encodes CASTLLAGGIDEQFF.

This clone was detected only once. The chain links TRBV6-6 to TRBJ2-2; TRBD2 might be the D (5 bases). Germline V gene data show CDR1 as MNHNY and CDR2 as SVGAGI (reference sequence). The CDR3 covers 15 residues. V lost 7 bases and J 0 bases, leaving 12 bases between the germline ends. CDR3 amino acids: CASMNGLPNTGELFF. CDR3 nucleotides: TGTGCCAGCATGAATGGACTCCCGAACACCGGGGAGCTGTTTTTT.

The V gene is TRBV6-1, the J gene TRBJ2-5; 8 bases fit TRBD1. The germline V gene has CDR1 MNHNS and CDR2 SASEGT. The CDR3 sequence is 14 residues long. The junction had 2 bases not matched to a gene; V was cut back by 2 bases and J by 3 bases. This CDR3 reads CASSEWDRKETQYF. The CDR3 DNA follows: TGTGCCAGCAGTGAATGGGACAGGAAAGAGACCCAGTACTTC.

A note on this clone: Distinct nucleotide sequences in the sample also encode this CDR3. The CDR3 protein is CASSLVGETQYF. The CDR3 DNA follows: TGTGCCAGCAGCTTGGTAGGGGAGACCCAGTACTTC. This chain links TRBV5-6 with TRBJ2-5, with D unclear. Trimming removed 0 bases at V and 5 bases at J, with 5 bases between. The CDR3 length is 12 residues. CDR1 is SGHDT, CDR2 YYEEEE, per germline. Filled out from reference TRBV5-6 and TRBJ2-5, the complete variable domain reads DAGVTQSPTHLIKTRGQQVTLRCSPKSGHDTVSWYQQALGQGPQFIFQYYEEEERQRGNFPDRFSGHQFPNYSSELNVNALLLGDSALYLCASSLVGETQYFGPGTRLLVL.